This TCR beta chain was captured by sequencing in a study of blood T cell repertoires in COVID-19. V was clipped by 5 bases and J by 2 bases; unmatched bases: 19. CDR3 length: 21 residues. Germline lookup yields CDR1 MDHEN and CDR2 SYDVKM. Per the original data handling: Amplification with reference gene primers provided the estimates of nucleated cell counts. Sequencing was performed with immunoSEQ multiplex PCR; in TCRdb, only in-frame clones are kept and a portion is missing. V and J calls and clone size are those listed in that table; D and trimming were worked out from the DNA. The table has 200,000 to 300,000 clones, roughly 91% seen once.

This sequence joins TRBV28 and TRBJ2-5; 14 bases fit TRBD2. The source material was peripheral blood. This clonotype was sampled from a man younger than 40 with COVID-19, enrolled during active disease. CDR3 amino acids: CASSLTENRTSGGPPQETQYF. In DNA, the CDR3 is TGTGCCAGCAGTCTCACCGAGAATCGGACTAGCGGGGGGCCGCCTCAAGAGACCCAGTACTTC.